What follows are 31 T cell receptor beta chains derived from one specimen sequenced in a study of T cell clonality in common variable immunodeficiency. Profiling relied on immunoSEQ multiplex PCR, and the TCRdb table lists in-frame clones only, not all of them. Singletons are absent from the sample, which has about 47,000 clones. The sequenced sample consisted of peripheral blood mononuclear cells. These receptors came from a person aged 18 to 70 in good health.

The table lists this clone with many counts. The read comes to an end 3 residues before the CDR3 does, leaving the germline J gene to fill in the end. The V gene is TRBV20-1, the J gene TRBJ1-1; 10 nucleotides match TRBD1. The CDR3 totals 14 residues. The junction had 3 bases not matched to a gene; V was cut back by 0 bases and J by 5 bases. From germline, CDR1 is DFQATT and CDR2 SNEGSKA (reference sequence). The CDR3 bases that were read are TGCAGTGCTAGAGATCGGGGACAGGGGACTGAA. Protein product: CSARDRGQGTE. The CDR3 in its entirety is CSARDRGQGTEAFF.

This clone was seen at least ten times. The read is 3 residues too short to cover the CDR3 end, so that end is filled in from the germline J gene. The rearrangement joins TRBV7-3 to TRBJ2-1; TRBD2 is a possible D gene (5 bases). The CDR3 extends over 17 amino acids. Germline CDR1 and CDR2: SGHTA and FQGTGA. Between the trimmed V and J ends, which lost 5 bases and 2 bases, there was a span of 19 bases. The CDR3: CASSPISGSGPYNEQFF. The DNA read from the CDR3 is TGTGCCAGCAGCCCCATTTCTGGCAGCGGTCCCTACAATGAG.

This clone was seen ten or more times. The read is 3 residues too short to cover the CDR3 end, so that end is filled in from the germline J gene. The chain has TRBV30 and TRBJ1-6; a possible D gene is TRBD1 (6 bases). In germline, CDR1 is GTSNPN, CDR2 SVGIG (reference sequence). CDR3 length: 13 amino acids. V lost 8 bases and J lost 6, with 14 bases in between. The chain's CDR3 is CAGTPQVNSPLHF. The sequenced part of the CDR3 DNA is TGTGCCGGGACACCACAGGTTAATTCACCC. Full variable domain (outside the CDR3, taken from reference TRBV30 and TRBJ1-6): SQTIHQWPATLVQPVGSPLSLECTVEGTSNPNLYWYRQAAGRGLQLLFYSVGIGQISSEVPQNLSASRPQDRQFILSSKKLLLSDSGFYLCAGTPQVNSPLHFGNGTRLTVT.

This clone showed up many times. The read ends 3 residues shy of where the CDR3 ends; the end is completed using the germline J gene. The V gene is TRBV5-6, the J gene TRBJ2-7; TRBD1 matches 9 bases. The CDR3 covers 14 residues. Germline CDR1 reads SGHDT; CDR2 reads YYEEEE. J was trimmed by 3 bases and V by 7 bases; bases with no gene match: 8. CDR3 DNA, as far as it was read: TGTGCCAGCGGACAGGGGCCCCCCGACTACGAG. This sequence encodes CASGQGPPDYE. The whole CDR3 reads CASGQGPPDYEQYF. The whole variable domain, remainder taken from reference TRBV5-6 and TRBJ2-7, is DAGVTQSPTHLIKTRGQQVTLRCSPKSGHDTVSWYQQALGQGPQFIFQYYEEEERQRGNFPDRFSGHQFPNYSSELNVNALLLGDSALYLCASGQGPPDYEQYFGPGTRLTVT.

This clone was counted at least ten times. The read gets to within 3 residues of the CDR3 end, and the germline J gene fills in the rest. The J gene is TRBJ1-1, the V gene TRBV29-1, with D hard to call. V was pared by 4 bases and J by 1 base, with 10 bases between. CDR3 length: 13 amino acids. The germline V gene encodes CDR1 SQVTM and CDR2 ANQGSEA. The CDR3 DNA, read in part, is TGCAGCGTTGGGAGAACAGAGAACACTGAA. Protein sequence: CSVGRTENTE. The CDR3 in its entirety is CSVGRTENTEAFF.

At least ten counts were recorded for this clone. The read ends 3 residues shy of where the CDR3 ends; the end is completed using the germline J gene. This chain links TRBV30 with TRBJ1-1; tentative D call: TRBD1 (5 bases). The CDR3 length is 14 residues. The germline V gene encodes CDR1 GTSNPN and CDR2 SVGIG (reference sequence). With 0 bases removed from V and 3 bases from J, the gap between germline ends came to 11 bases. CDR3 sequence reads: CAWSVNGGDTEAFF. CDR3 DNA (partial): TGTGCCTGGAGTGTGAATGGGGGGGACACTGAA. The full variable domain, with the rest looked up from reference TRBV30 and TRBJ1-1, is SQTIHQWPATLVQPVGSPLSLECTVEGTSNPNLYWYRQAAGRGLQLLFYSVGIGQISSEVPQNLSASRPQDRQFILSSKKLLLSDSGFYLCAWSVNGGDTEAFFGQGTRLTVV.

This clone has at least ten counts. The sequence runs out 3 residues before the end of the CDR3; the remainder is reconstructed from the germline J gene. V gene TRBV19 combines with J gene TRBJ1-2; 7 bases are shared with TRBD1. CDR3 length: 15 residues. V lost 6 bases and J lost 0; bases outside the gene matches: 7. In germline, CDR1 is LNHDA, CDR2 SQIVND (reference sequence). CDR3 region: CASRITGDTNYGYTF. The sequenced CDR3 bases are TGTGCCAGTAGGATTACAGGGGATACTAACTATGGC.

This clone was recorded many times. The CDR3 extends 3 residues past the end of the read, so its final part is completed from the germline J gene. This chain connects TRBV20-1 to TRBJ1-5, with TRBD1 matching over 11 bases. Losses at the gene ends were 1 base for V and 4 bases for J; bases not matched to a gene: 9. Germline CDR1 DFQATT, CDR2 SNEGSKA (reference sequence). This CDR3 has 17 residues. CDR3 sequence: CSARGGTGGVVNQPQHF. Partial CDR3 DNA: TGCAGTGCTAGAGGAGGGACAGGGGGGGTGGTAAATCAGCCC.

This clone was picked up many times. The CDR3 end lies 3 residues beyond the end of the read and is filled in from the germline J gene. This sequence joins TRBV19 and TRBJ1-6, with a possible D match to TRBD1 (6 bases). V was cut by 5 bases and J by 6 bases, with 11 bases left in between. The CDR3 consists of 14 residues. The V gene's germline CDR1 is LNHDA and CDR2 SQIVND (reference sequence). The sequenced CDR3 bases are TGTGCCAGTAGTTACAGGGAGTTTAATTCACCC. Amino acids: CASSYREFNSP. In full, the CDR3 is CASSYREFNSPLHF. Full variable domain (remainder filled in from reference TRBV19 and TRBJ1-6): DGGITQSPKYLFRKEGQNVTLSCEQNLNHDAMYWYRQDPGQGLRLIYYSQIVNDFQKGDIAEGYSVSREKKESFPLTVTSAQKNPTAFYLCASSYREFNSPLHFGNGTRLTVT.

This clone was picked up many times. The CDR3 end lies 3 residues beyond the end of the read and is filled in from the germline J gene. V is TRBV6-2 or TRBV6-3 and J is TRBJ1-1, with 10 bases lining up with TRBD1. The CDR3 is 14 residues long. Germline-derived CDR1 and CDR2 are MNHEY and SVGEGT. J gave up 6 bases and V 6 bases, and 7 bases lay outside the gene matches. The CDR3 reads CASSRIDRGPEAFF. The DNA read from the CDR3 is TGTGCCAGCAGCCGAATTGACAGGGGGCCTGAA.

This clone was seen many times. Read coverage stops 3 residues before the CDR3 terminus; the germline J gene supplies the remainder. The chain uses TRBV16 and TRBJ1-1, with TRBD1 matching over 10 bases. The junction had 3 bases not matched to a gene; V was cut back by 1 base and J by 4 bases. This CDR3 has 15 amino acids. CDR1 KGHSY and CDR2 FQNENV come from the germline V gene. CDR3 DNA, as far as it was read: TGTGCCAGCAGCCAATTGGGACAGGGGACCACTGAA. It is translated as CASSQLGQGTTE. The entire CDR3 sequence reads CASSQLGQGTTEAFF.

This clone was counted only a few times. The read terminates 3 residues before the CDR3 end, so the remaining end is supplied by the germline J gene. V usage is TRBV18 and J usage is TRBJ2-7, with 7 nucleotides matching TRBD2. The V and J ends lost 4 bases and 1 base, in that order; junction bases with no gene match: 10. The CDR3 covers 16 residues. CDR1 KGHSH and CDR2 LQKENI come from the germline V gene. The sequenced part of the CDR3 DNA is TGTGCCAGCTCACGACAGCTAGGGGAGGGTTCCTACGAG. This gives the protein CASSRQLGEGSYE. The whole CDR3 sequence reads CASSRQLGEGSYEQYF.

This clone was detected a few times. From the germline J gene comes the end of the CDR3, since the read stops 3 residues before it. J is TRBJ1-5 and V is TRBV19; tentative D call: TRBD1 (5 bases). The germline V and J ends were trimmed by 4 bases and 3 bases, with 13 bases remaining between them. Germline V gene sequence: CDR1 LNHDA, CDR2 SQIVND (reference sequence). This CDR3 spans 15 amino acids. CDR3 DNA, as far as it was read: TGTGCCAGTAGTACCGACAGAACCCTCAATCAGCCC. It codes for CASSTDRTLNQP. The complete CDR3 reads CASSTDRTLNQPQHF. The full variable domain, with the rest looked up from reference TRBV19 and TRBJ1-5, is DGGITQSPKYLFRKEGQNVTLSCEQNLNHDAMYWYRQDPGQGLRLIYYSQIVNDFQKGDIAEGYSVSREKKESFPLTVTSAQKNPTAFYLCASSTDRTLNQPQHFGDGTRLSIL.

This clone was counted many times. Coverage ceases 3 residues before the CDR3 finishes, and the germline J gene fills in the end. The rearrangement links TRBV20-1 to TRBJ2-7, with a possible D match to TRBD1 (5 bases). In germline, CDR1 is DFQATT, CDR2 SNEGSKA (reference sequence). The CDR3 length is 12 residues. The V and J ends lost 3 bases and 4 bases respectively, with 10 bases between them. The CDR3 DNA, read in part, is TGCAGTGCTAGTAACCCAGGGTACGAG. Its translation is CSASNPGYE. The entire CDR3 reads CSASNPGYEQYF.

In this sample, this clone turned up many times. The sequence runs out 3 residues before the end of the CDR3; the remainder is reconstructed from the germline J gene. V and J are TRBV11-2 and TRBJ2-7; 7 bases are shared with TRBD1. V lost 1 base and J lost 1; bases outside the gene matches: 4. Germline CDR1 is SGHAT and CDR2 is FQNNGV. The CDR3 has 15 amino acids. The sequenced CDR3 bases are TGTGCCAGCAGCTTAGTACAGGGGCAATCCTACGAG. Amino acid sequence: CASSLVQGQSYE. The full CDR3 protein is CASSLVQGQSYEQYF.

This clone came up many times. The read stops 3 residues short of the end of the CDR3; the missing end is completed from the germline J gene. The gene calls are TRBV19 and TRBJ2-1; TRBD2 agrees at 7 bases. The CDR3 is made up of 15 amino acids. Looked up from germline, CDR1 is LNHDA and CDR2 is SQIVND (reference sequence). Germline trimming cut 9 bases from V and 4 bases from J; bases unmatched to any gene: 12. The sequenced CDR3 bases are TGTGCCAGCCAAATGGGGCTAGCGGTATACAATGAG. Protein sequence: CASQMGLAVYNE. The whole CDR3 protein is CASQMGLAVYNEQFF.

This clone has only a few counts. Coverage ceases 3 residues before the CDR3 finishes, and the germline J gene fills in the end. This chain uses TRBV7-9 with TRBJ2-7; D might be TRBD1 (6 bases). V lost 5 bases and J 4 bases, leaving 12 bases between the germline ends. Germline CDR1 SEHNR, CDR2 FQNEAQ (reference sequence). CDR3 length: 13 residues. Incomplete CDR3 DNA: TGTGCCAGCAGCCCAGGGGTGTCGTACGAG. This codes for CASSPGVSYE. Given in full, the CDR3 is CASSPGVSYEQYF.

This clone has at least ten counts. Other DNA sequences of this sample code for an identical CDR3. The CDR3 loop is CASSLIARNTIYF. The sequenced part of the CDR3 DNA is TGTGCCAGCAGCTTGATAGCCCGAAACACC. The genes are TRBV7-2 and TRBJ1-3; unclear D gene. The read is 3 residues too short to cover the CDR3 end, so that end is filled in from the germline J gene. The CDR3 is made up of 13 amino acids. Trimming stripped 3 bases from V and 5 bases from J, with 8 bases between. Germline loops: CDR1 SGHTA, CDR2 FQGNSA.

Details on this clone: At one end the junction does not follow the germline gene, possibly because of a read error. The CDR3 reads CASSLAHRDTIYF. CDR3 DNA (partial): TGTGCCAGCAGCTTAGCCCACCGTGACACG. The rearrangement joins TRBV7-8 to TRBJ1-3; D is ambiguous. The CDR3 is cut off 3 residues early in the read; its end comes from the germline J gene. The CDR3 covers 13 residues. CDR1 and CDR2 (germline): SGHVS, FQNEAQ.

This clone was seen repeatedly, ten times or more. The read is 3 residues too short to cover the CDR3 end, so that end is filled in from the germline J gene. V is TRBV5-1 and J is TRBJ2-3; a weak D match, TRBD1 (6 bases). The CDR3 has 15 residues. The V gene lost 4 bases and the J gene lost 0 bases, with 12 bases spanning the gap. Germline-derived CDR1 and CDR2 are SGHRS and YFSETQ. The sequenced CDR3 bases are TGCGCCAGCAGCCCTAGACAGGAGAGCACAGATACG. Translated: CASSPRQESTDT. The full CDR3 sequence reads CASSPRQESTDTQYF.

There are many counts of this clone. Read sequence stops 3 residues before the CDR3 end, and the germline J gene provides the missing end. V is TRBV7-6 and J is TRBJ2-1, with D hard to call. Per germline, CDR1 SGHVS and CDR2 FNYEAQ. This CDR3 region has 12 residues. Trimming stripped 5 bases from V and 5 bases from J, with 7 bases between. Incomplete CDR3 DNA: TGTGCCAGCAGCGCACGGGACAATGAG. This translates into CASSARDNE. The whole CDR3 is CASSARDNEQFF.

This clone was seen many times. The read terminates 3 residues before the CDR3 end, so the remaining end is supplied by the germline J gene. V and J are TRBV28 and TRBJ2-1, with a tentative D call TRBD1 (5 bases). V was cut by 9 bases and J by 0 bases, with 21 bases left in between. The CDR3 is 17 amino acids. Per the germline V gene, CDR1 is MDHEN and CDR2 is SYDVKM. The CDR3 bases that were read are TGTGCCAGTGGGGCCCCCACAGCCATCAGCTCCTACAATGAG. Protein: CASGAPTAISSYNE. The CDR3 as a whole reads CASGAPTAISSYNEQFF.

Concerning this clone itself: Read coverage stops 3 residues before the CDR3 terminus; the germline J gene supplies the remainder. This chain joins TRBV20-1 and TRBJ2-1, with 11 bases identical to TRBD2. J gave up 3 bases and V 3 bases, and 10 bases lay outside the gene matches. Germline lookup yields CDR1 DFQATT and CDR2 SNEGSKA (reference sequence). The CDR3 is 17 residues long. The CDR3: CSASDSPTSGIYNEQFF. The DNA read from the CDR3 is TGCAGTGCTAGCGACTCCCCGACTAGCGGGATCTACAATGAG.

Note on this clone: The read ends 3 residues shy of where the CDR3 ends; the end is completed using the germline J gene. J is TRBJ2-5 and V is TRBV6-1; tentative D call: TRBD2 (6 bases). This CDR3 is built from 15 residues. The V gene's germline CDR1 is MNHNS and CDR2 SASEGT. V was clipped by 2 bases and J by 2 bases, with 12 bases between them. The DNA read from the CDR3 is TGTGCCAGCAGTGAAATGGGTAGCGGTCAAGAGACC. Amino acid sequence: CASSEMGSGQET. The entire CDR3 protein reads CASSEMGSGQETQYF.

This clone was detected many times. The sequence runs out 3 residues before the end of the CDR3; the remainder is reconstructed from the germline J gene. The V gene is TRBV2, the J gene TRBJ2-5; no definite D call. The germline V gene encodes CDR1 SNHLY and CDR2 FYNNEI. The CDR3 is 12 residues long. Trimming stripped 7 bases from V and 5 bases from J, with 11 bases between. The CDR3 here is CASTIARETQYF. CDR3 bases read: TGTGCCAGCACCATAGCTCGGGAGACC.

This clone was counted at least ten times. The CDR3 end falls 3 residues outside the read, so it is completed with the germline J gene. The chain joins TRBV19 to TRBJ2-3; TRBD2 matches at 12 bases. The germline gives CDR1 LNHDA, CDR2 SQIVND (reference sequence). The V segment lost 8 bases and the J segment 2 bases; nucleotides outside the gene matches: 8. The CDR3 runs to 16 residues. CDR3 bases read: TGTGCCAGTTCCCGTCGGACTAGCGGGAACACAGATACG. Translated, it gives CASSRRTSGNTDT. The entire CDR3 reads CASSRRTSGNTDTQYF.

This clone occurred many times. CDR3 DNA (partial): TGTGCCAGCAGTGAAGACAGATTTAGCAATCAGCCC. Translating it yields CASSEDRFSNQP. The entire CDR3 sequence reads CASSEDRFSNQPQHF. This sequence joins TRBV6-1 and TRBJ1-5; D gene uncertain. The observed sequence ends 3 residues before the CDR3 terminus, with the missing tail filled in from the germline J gene. In germline, CDR1 is MNHNS, CDR2 SASEGT. The CDR3 sequence is 15 residues long. Trimming left V 1 base short and J 0 bases short, with 7 bases between.

This clone has at least ten counts. Read coverage stops 3 residues before the CDR3 terminus; the germline J gene supplies the remainder. This rearrangement joins TRBV30 to TRBJ2-5; 10 bases are a match to TRBD2. The trim removed 3 bases at V and 0 bases at J, leaving 16 bases unmatched. The CDR3 spans 19 residues. Germline CDR1 is GTSNPN and CDR2 is SVGIG (reference sequence). The CDR3 is CAWRRPRASGGEYQETQYF. The sequenced CDR3 bases are TGTGCCTGGAGGAGGCCCCGGGCTAGCGGGGGCGAGTACCAAGAGACC.

This clone appeared many times. The CDR3 goes on 3 residues after the read ends, and that part is filled in from the germline J gene. The V call is TRBV28, the J call TRBJ1-2; D remains unclear. Per the germline V gene, CDR1 is MDHEN and CDR2 is SYDVKM. The CDR3 has 16 residues. This chain's CDR3 is CASSLDSRLRSEGYTF. The sequenced CDR3 bases are TGTGCCAGCAGTTTAGATTCGAGACTCCGGTCCGAAGGC.

This clone was detected ten times or more. The CDR3 end falls 3 residues outside the read, so it is completed with the germline J gene. This chain uses TRBV7-2 with TRBJ1-2; a weak D match, TRBD1 (5 bases). The germline CDR1 and CDR2 sequences are SGHTA and FQGNSA. This CDR3 region has 14 residues. CDR3 loop: CASSSYGGRGGYTF. The covered CDR3 bases are TGTGCCAGCAGCTCCTATGGGGGGAGAGGAGGC.

This clone showed up many times. Coverage ceases 3 residues before the CDR3 finishes, and the germline J gene fills in the end. V gene TRBV19 combines with J gene TRBJ1-2; 7 nucleotides match TRBD1. Per the germline V gene, CDR1 is LNHDA and CDR2 is SQIVND (reference sequence). The CDR3 totals 13 residues. The junction had 2 bases not matched to a gene; V was cut back by 5 bases and J by 2 bases. Partial CDR3 DNA: TGTGCCAGTAGTCAGGACAGGAACTATGGC. Translation gives CASSQDRNYG. The entire CDR3 protein is CASSQDRNYGYTF. The full variable domain, in which reference TRBV19 and TRBJ1-2 provide the parts outside the CDR3, is DGGITQSPKYLFRKEGQNVTLSCEQNLNHDAMYWYRQDPGQGLRLIYYSQIVNDFQKGDIAEGYSVSREKKESFPLTVTSAQKNPTAFYLCASSQDRNYGYTFGSGTRLTVV.